This T cell receptor beta chain appears in the sequencing data of a study of blood T cell dynamics during melanoma immunotherapy. Assay: immunoSEQ multiplex PCR; the TCRdb copy retains only in-frame clones and omits some. This table has approximately 9,800 clones, 85% to 90% appearing once. Looked up from germline, CDR1 is SGHDT and CDR2 is YYEEEE. V was cut by 2 bases and J by 9 bases, with 12 bases left in between. This CDR3 is 13 amino acids long. Time point of the sample: pre-treatment baseline. Patients with prior systemic cancer treatment, concomitant immunosuppressants, or other active malignancies were excluded.

The receptor was derived from a human donor with melanoma. Sequencing used blood, obtained from a patient treated with checkpoint blockade. V is TRBV5-6 and J is TRBJ2-1, with TRBD2 as a possible D gene (6 bases). This CDR3 reads CASSFTSKLEQFF. The DNA of the CDR3 is TGTGCCAGCAGCTTTACTAGCAAACTTGAGCAGTTCTTC.